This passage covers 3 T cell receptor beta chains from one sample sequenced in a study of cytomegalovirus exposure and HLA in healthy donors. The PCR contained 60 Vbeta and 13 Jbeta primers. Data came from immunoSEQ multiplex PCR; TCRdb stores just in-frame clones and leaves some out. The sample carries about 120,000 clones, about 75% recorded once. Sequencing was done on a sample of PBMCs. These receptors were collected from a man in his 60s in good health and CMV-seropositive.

CDR3: CASSLIREDTQYF. CDR3 nucleotides: TGTGCCAGCAGCTTAATTCGGGAGGATACGCAGTATTTT. This chain uses TRBV7-3 with TRBJ2-3; D perhaps matches TRBD2 (6 bases). V was shortened by 1 base and J by 6 bases, with 8 bases between the two germline ends. From germline, CDR1 is SGHTA and CDR2 FQGTGA. This CDR3 is 13 amino acids long.

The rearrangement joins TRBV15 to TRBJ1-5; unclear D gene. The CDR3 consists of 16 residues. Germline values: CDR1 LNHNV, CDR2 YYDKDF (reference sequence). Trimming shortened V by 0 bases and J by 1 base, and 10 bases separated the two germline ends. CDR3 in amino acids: CATSRDPPISNQPQHF. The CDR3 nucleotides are TGTGCCACCAGCAGAGATCCCCCTATAAGCAATCAGCCCCAGCATTTT.

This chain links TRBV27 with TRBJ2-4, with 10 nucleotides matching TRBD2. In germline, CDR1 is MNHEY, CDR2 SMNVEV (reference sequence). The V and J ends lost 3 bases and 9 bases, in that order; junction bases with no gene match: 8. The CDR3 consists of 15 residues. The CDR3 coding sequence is TGTGCCAGCAGTTTCGAGCGGGAGGGTCGGGGCATTCAGTACTTC. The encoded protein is CASSFEREGRGIQYF.